This entry features one T cell receptor beta chain sequence. As yet, its antigen is unknown. This sample is part of a study of blood T cells in healthy people across ages. Study results and caveats: Estimates of total diversity, which came from one million sequenced T cells, were considered to be underestimates. The long-lived group displayed more naive CD4+ cells, plus higher diversity, than the aged donors did. The unknown donor CMV status may have confounded expanded clonotype changes.

Together with a sample-barcoded 5' primer, a J-beta primer mix was included in a second PCR lasting roughly 6 to 12 cycles. TCRdb independently ran MiXCR on the 5' RACE reads; one entry per CDR3 protein. Altogether 600,000 to 850,000 distinct CDR3 sequences are present, around 25% being singletons, with the ten largest covering under 10%. The sample was also linked to a second study, of T cells of mothers and their children.

The TCR originated in a boy aged 5 to 17 in good health. Material for sequencing was blood.

CDR3 bases: TGTGCCAGCAGCGTATCTGTAGGGCCCCACGAGCAGTACTTC. It specifies CASSVSVGPHEQYF. V gene TRBV9 combines with J gene TRBJ2-7; D remains unclear. Trimming took off 1 base at V and 5 bases at J, with 13 bases between the two ends. Germline CDR1 SGDLS, CDR2 YYNGEE. CDR3 length: 14 amino acids.